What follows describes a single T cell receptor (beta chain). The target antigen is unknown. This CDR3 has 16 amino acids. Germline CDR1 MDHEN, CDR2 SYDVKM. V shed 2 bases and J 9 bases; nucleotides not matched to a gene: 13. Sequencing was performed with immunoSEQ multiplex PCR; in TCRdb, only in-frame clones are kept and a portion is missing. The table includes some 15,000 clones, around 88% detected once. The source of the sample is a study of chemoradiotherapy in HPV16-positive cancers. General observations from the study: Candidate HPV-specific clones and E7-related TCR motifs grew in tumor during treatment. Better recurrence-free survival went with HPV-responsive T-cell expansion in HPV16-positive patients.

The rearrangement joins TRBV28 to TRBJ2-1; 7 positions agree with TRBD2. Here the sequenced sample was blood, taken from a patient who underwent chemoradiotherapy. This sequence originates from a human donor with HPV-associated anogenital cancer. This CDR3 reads CASSLVPSGPMAEQFF. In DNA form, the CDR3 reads TGTGCCAGCAGTTTAGTGCCTAGCGGCCCAATGGCTGAGCAGTTCTTC.